The 5 T cell receptor beta chains presented below share a single source sample, sequenced in a study of cytotoxic CD8 clonotypes in ibrutinib-treated CLL. Sequenced by immunoSEQ multiplex PCR; TCRdb stores in-frame clones only, minus some. The data show fewer than 400,000 clones, 60% to 80% seen once. Here the sequenced sample was PBMCs, taken after 36 months of ibrutinib treatment. The receptors derive from a human donor with chronic lymphocytic leukemia.

In the case of this clone: Other DNA sequences in this specimen translate into the identical CDR3. The V and J genes are TRBV9 and TRBJ2-7; D is perhaps TRBD1 (5 bases). V lost 0 bases and J lost 4, with 11 bases in between. This CDR3 region has 14 residues. From germline, CDR1 is SGDLS and CDR2 YYNGEE. For the CDR3, the DNA is TGTGCCAGCAGCGTAGGATCAGGGCGGTACGAGCAGTACTTC. As protein: CASSVGSGRYEQYF.

This CDR3 is CASRDTGTDTQYF. The CDR3 bases are TGTGCCAGCAGGGATACAGGGACCGATACGCAGTATTTT. The chain joins TRBV6-6 to TRBJ2-3; a possible D gene is TRBD1 (6 bases). From germline, CDR1 is MNHNY and CDR2 SVGAGI (reference sequence). CDR3 length: 13 residues. V was cut by 6 bases and J by 6 bases, with 13 bases left in between.

The chain carries TRBV10-3 and TRBJ2-6, with D perhaps given as TRBD1 or TRBD2 (5 bases each). The CDR3 has 18 residues. Per the germline V gene, CDR1 is ENHRY and CDR2 is SYGVKD. Trimming pared 2 bases from V and 0 bases from J, leaving 14 bases between. The CDR3 nucleotides read TGTGCCATCAGTGAGCACGGGACGCGGTCCTCTGGGGCCAACGTCCTGACTTTC. Protein sequence: CAISEHGTRSSGANVLTF.

The genes are TRBV28 and TRBJ2-7; D may correspond to TRBD1 or TRBD2 (5 bases each). Germline loops: CDR1 MDHEN, CDR2 SYDVKM. The CDR3 runs 12 residues. The V and J ends lost 4 bases and 7 bases respectively, with 11 bases between them. CDR3 loop: CASSSLGVEQYF. The CDR3 DNA sequence: TGTGCCAGCAGTTCATTGGGGGTGGAGCAGTACTTC.

Here the CDR3 reads CASSAGTSGHEQYF. CDR3 DNA sequence: TGTGCCAGCAGCGCCGGGACTAGCGGCCACGAGCAGTACTTC. V gene TRBV9 combines with J gene TRBJ2-7, with 11 bases fitting TRBD2. Per the germline V gene, CDR1 is SGDLS and CDR2 is YYNGEE. This CDR3 is 14 amino acids long. V was pared by 3 bases and J by 5 bases, with 4 bases of the junction left unmatched. Looking up the rest from reference TRBV9 and TRBJ2-7 gives the full variable domain: DSGVTQTPKHLITATGQRVTLRCSPRSGDLSVYWYQQSLDQGLQFLIQYYNGEERAKGNILERFSAQQFPDLHSELNLSSLELGDSALYFCASSAGTSGHEQYFGPGTRLTVT.